This TCR beta chain was observed in a study of Ad26.COV2.S vaccination and SARS-CoV-2 variants. Per the germline V gene, CDR1 is ENHRY and CDR2 is SYGVKD. V was pared by 3 bases and J by 4 bases, with 12 bases between. The length of the CDR3 is 14 residues. Treatment of the sample: some 19 received Ad26.COV2.S at low or high dose, single or two shots; a few received placebo; per-sample allocation not given. Material that was analyzed had been drawn on day 63 after the first vaccine or placebo injection. Using immunoSEQ multiplex PCR, the repertoire was profiled, and TCRdb retains in-frame clones only, with some absent. The repertoire holds roughly 380,000 clones, roughly 90% seen once, with about 3.6% in the top ten.

Sequenced material: peripheral blood, taken in a trial of Ad26.COV2.S vaccine versus placebo. The TCR comes from a person between 18 and 65 years old who received the Ad26.COV2.S COVID-19 vaccine or a placebo. The chain combines TRBV10-3 with TRBJ1-2; D possibly corresponds to TRBD1 (6 bases). DNA for the CDR3: TGTGCCATCAGTGACTCGAACAGGGCCTATGGCTACACCTTC. It encodes CAISDSNRAYGYTF.